This TCR beta chain was recovered during a study of cytomegalovirus exposure and HLA in healthy donors. Broader study findings: Researchers reported in a later analysis that common viral pathogens appeared linked to several top clusters. An analysis was carried out later, and it reportedly showed fewer N-insertions in an Asian-associated ancestry cluster than the approximately 610-donor mean.

This PCR relied on a set of 60 Vbeta primers and 13 Jbeta primers. TCRdb keeps only in-frame clones here, not all; method: immunoSEQ multiplex PCR. This sample has more than 90,000 clones, with around 80% found just once. A note on this clone: What it binds is unknown.

Per the germline V gene, CDR1 is SGHTS and CDR2 is YDEGEE. The length of the CDR3 is 15 residues. The V gene end was trimmed by 1 base and the J gene end by 2 bases; junction bases not matched to a gene: 5. Sequencing was done on a sample of PBMCs. This rearrangement joins TRBV5-8 to TRBJ2-7, with TRBD1 matching 8 bases. The TCR sequence derives from a woman aged 18-35 years in good health and CMV-seropositive. The CDR3 coding sequence is TGTGCCAGCAGCTTGCAGGGGGCTTTCCCCTACGAGCAGTACTTC. The encoded protein is CASSLQGAFPYEQYF.